This is a list of T cell receptor beta chains from one sample in a study of graft-versus-host responses after intestinal transplantation. The method was immunoSEQ multiplex PCR; TCRdb's version includes in-frame clones alone and lacks a portion of them. The table has tens of thousands of clones, more than 80% seen once; the top ten hold 0.62%. These receptors' targets are unknown. The specimen comprised unstimulated CD4+ T cells sorted from spleen or lymph node cells, sampled before transplant. These receptors came from a human donor who was the organ donor for an intestinal transplant. The CDR3 runs from the conserved cysteine through the conserved F or W. The D gene is left open where the match is weak.

NA TRBJ2-7 TRBV25-1 CASSSSGSLSYEQYF
NA TRBJ1-2 TRBV18 CASSPDRRANYGYTF
TRBD1 TRBJ1-5 TRBV30 CAWSVTGGRNQPQHF
TRBD1 TRBJ2-7 TRBV7-9 CASSPYTGQVLYEQYF
NA TRBJ2-3 TRBV21-1 CASSPRQGASKTDTQYF
TRBD2 TRBJ2-3 TRBV6-6 CASSSGLAGDTQYF
NA TRBJ1-5 TRBV2 CASSPGSYEPQHF
TRBD2 TRBJ2-3 TRBV27 CASSSRAGRTDTQYF
TRBD1 TRBJ1-2 TRBV7-2 CASSSRTGAGYTF
TRBD1 TRBJ1-6 TRBV19 CASSTYTGGTTNSPLHF
TRBD1 TRBJ2-1 TRBV9 CASSGTGLNEQFF
TRBD2 TRBJ2-7 TRBV28 CASRTGLATHEQYF
TRBD1 TRBJ1-1 TRBV28 CASSYNRGMNTEAFF
NA TRBJ2-7 TRBV11-3 CASSLGRTYEQYF
NA TRBJ2-1 TRBV7-2 CASSLSPRTYNEQFF
TRBD1 TRBJ1-2 TRBV4-1 CASSLQATGTANYGYTF
TRBD1 TRBJ1-1 TRBV7-9 CASSSKMGQGLNTEAFF
NA TRBJ1-4 TRBV28 CASSRLATNEKLFF
NA TRBJ1-2 TRBV4-3 CASSQAPSGGSYGYTF
NA TRBJ1-1 TRBV2 CASSPYLTGLMNTEAFF
NA TRBJ1-2 TRBV5-6 CAVSRGGPYGYTF
NA TRBJ2-3 TRBV19 CASSIERGTDTQYF
NA TRBJ1-1 TRBV7-8 CASSRYLQESFREAFF
NA TRBJ2-1 TRBV5-6 CASSYTTGSSYNEQFF
NA TRBJ2-2 TRBV28 CASSLTATGELFF
TRBD2 TRBJ2-1 TRBV25-1 CASSHSPGLAGGPYEQFF
NA TRBJ1-2 TRBV28 CASSLSDGARSGYTF
TRBD2 TRBJ2-1 TRBV28 CASSRTSVNEQFF
NA TRBJ1-2 TRBV9 CASSVWVGPGHYGYTF
NA TRBJ2-7 TRBV6-6 CASSQSYEQYF
NA TRBJ2-3 TRBV30 CAWRQKAYGQYF
TRBD1 TRBJ1-4 TRBV7-9 CASSSYPRGREEKLFF
TRBD1 TRBJ1-1 TRBV6-5 CASSFRTGTPEAFF
NA TRBJ2-7 TRBV19 CASSIDNGYEQYF
TRBD1 TRBJ2-7 TRBV11-2 CASSNTGTGDEQYF
NA TRBJ2-1 TRBV7-2 CASSLIAGARSHGNEQFF
TRBD1 TRBJ1-4 TRBV18 CASSGTGANEKLFF
NA TRBJ1-3 TRBV4-1 CASSQAGRAGNTIYF
TRBD2 TRBJ2-7 TRBV27 CASSYGGRAADEQYF
NA TRBJ2-2 TRBV30 CAWSVPPGSAGELFF
TRBD1 TRBJ1-2 TRBV28 CASSFRDRGRGYTF
TRBD1 TRBJ2-7 TRBV13 CASRRRGLKVEQYF
NA TRBJ2-2 TRBV7-9 CASFRAITGELFF
TRBD2 TRBJ2-3 TRBV5-4 CASSSGTSGGIDTQYF
TRBD2 TRBJ2-7 TRBV27 CASRPSGAPVGEQYF
TRBD1 TRBJ2-2 TRBV14 CASSQDMGTGFTGELFF
NA TRBJ1-4 TRBV5-1 CASSFTGRYEKLFF
NA TRBJ1-3 TRBV28 CASSPGWNTIYF
NA TRBJ1-5 TRBV2 CASSGGRKGDQPQHF
TRBD2 TRBJ2-5 TRBV2 CASSLAGGPGSKTQYF
TRBD2 TRBJ2-2 TRBV7-8 CASSPTAGLAGGPGAGELFF
TRBD1 TRBJ1-4 TRBV7-2 CASSLRGRGEKLFF
TRBD1 TRBJ2-5 TRBV29-1 CSVERGRTGGETQYF
NA TRBJ2-7 TRBV5-1 CASSLGPGQPYEQYF
TRBD2 TRBJ2-5 TRBV14 CASSPFSGAQETQYF